The present TCR beta chain was sequenced within a study of blood T cells in healthy people across ages. Study-level findings and limits: The recorded TCR beta diversity per million T cells decreased in a roughly linear manner with age. Compared with aged donors, long-lived donors showed fewer expanded clones, suggesting selection.

To note about this clonotype: Its target is unknown.

The study recruited healthy Caucasian donors from Russia who were aged about 6 to 95. Primed by a sample-barcoded 5' primer and a J-beta primer mix, a second PCR proceeded for 7 to 11 cycles. Each of the cDNA molecules was tagged by a template-switch adaptor with 12 random nucleotides. Using its own MiXCR run on the 5' RACE reads, TCRdb lists one record per CDR3 protein. The sample carries fewer than 2 million distinct CDR3 sequences, around 42% recorded once. The CDR3 is 16 residues long. In germline, CDR1 is MGHRA, CDR2 YSYEKL. V lost 4 bases, J lost 0 bases, and 6 bases stayed unmatched. Sequencing was done on a sample of blood. The gene calls are TRBV4-1 and TRBJ1-3; 7 bases match TRBD1. This receptor was identified in a human donor in good health. The CDR3 is CASSPTGTVSGNTIYF. Written as DNA, the CDR3 is TGCGCCAGCAGCCCTACCGGGACAGTCTCTGGAAACACCATATATTTT.